This T cell receptor beta chain stems from a study of blood T cell repertoires in COVID-19. Clinical history as reported by participants underpinned cohort assignment. Symptom resolution, clearance, or two negative PCRs marked donors in Cohort 3 as recovered. Measured with immunoSEQ multiplex PCR; TCRdb has only the in-frame clones, and not every one. The sample includes a few hundred thousand clones, roughly 88% of them seen just once. The sample taken for sequencing was PBMCs or T cells enriched from blood (not recorded which). The sequence was collected from a woman between 40 and 50 years old who had recovered from COVID-19.

The DNA for the CDR3 is TGTGCCAGCAGTTTGATGGGGAGAAATGGCTACACCTTC. This encodes CASSLMGRNGYTF. This chain uses TRBV27 with TRBJ1-2; D not resolved. The ends were cut back, 3 bases at V and 6 bases at J, with 11 bases in the middle. The V gene's germline CDR1 is MNHEY and CDR2 SMNVEV (reference sequence). This CDR3 contains 13 residues.